The 22 T cell receptor beta chains given below trace back to one sample, sequenced in a study of vaccination and CD4 T cells after COVID-19. The treatment was: roughly ten-day PBMC culture with coronavirus spike peptide pools or control peptides (ViraFEST assay). Scientists ran DNA taken from cultured CD4+ T cells through the Oncomine TCR Beta short-read assay for sequencing. From the PCR reads, TCRdb called clonotypes with MiXCR, one entry per CDR3 protein. The sample lists about 20,000 distinct CDR3 sequences, 40% to 50% occurring once. Antigen specificity for these receptors is unknown. The material sequenced was CD4+ T cells from blood, cultured in vitro. Receptors were obtained from a human donor who had recovered from COVID-19.

This clonotype showed up just a few times. The gene calls are TRBV20-1 and TRBJ2-5; D perhaps matches TRBD2 (5 bases). This CDR3 spans 12 amino acids. CDR1 and CDR2 from the germline V gene are DFQATT and SNEGSKA (reference sequence). V lost 2 bases and J lost 7, with 11 bases in between. CDR3 nucleotide sequence: TGCAGTGCTAGATTCTTCGAGGGGACCCAGTACTTC. Protein: CSARFFEGTQYF.

The chain links TRBV9 to TRBJ1-2, with D maybe TRBD1 (5 bases). Germline CDR1 reads SGDLS; CDR2 reads YYNGEE. The CDR3 runs 14 residues. Trimming removed 0 bases from V and 4 bases from J, with 10 bases in between. The CDR3 sequence: CASSVGDGFYGYTF. CDR3 coding DNA: TGTGCCAGCAGCGTAGGGGACGGATTCTATGGCTACACCTTC.

The CDR3 loop reads CATSDPDRGYGYTF. Here the CDR3 DNA reads TGTGCCACCAGTGACCCAGACAGGGGCTATGGCTACACCTTC. V usage is TRBV24-1 and J usage is TRBJ1-2, with 8 positions matching TRBD1. Germline V gives CDR1 KGHDR, CDR2 SFDVKD. The CDR3 covers 14 residues. V lost 4 bases and J lost 4; bases outside the gene matches: 4.

The chain has TRBV2 and TRBJ2-3; 7 nucleotides agree with TRBD2. The germline V gene has CDR1 SNHLY and CDR2 FYNNEI. The CDR3 totals 16 residues. The ends lost 3 bases at V and 4 bases at J; junction bases unmatched: 10. The CDR3 DNA follows: TGTGCCAGCAGTGAGTGGGCGGGAGTTCTCCCAGATACGCAGTATTTT. Its protein product is CASSEWAGVLPDTQYF.

This clonotype was counted a few times. The chain recombines TRBV19 with TRBJ2-4; TRBD2 matches 8 bases. The V segment lost 6 bases and the J segment 7 bases; nucleotides outside the gene matches: 11. The CDR3 covers 15 residues. The germline V gene encodes CDR1 LNHDA and CDR2 SQIVND (reference sequence). This CDR3 reads CASRRGSSGDNIQYF. The CDR3 nucleotides read TGTGCCAGTAGACGGGGGAGTAGCGGGGACAACATTCAGTACTTC.

This chain joins TRBV6-1 and TRBJ2-3; TRBD2 agrees at 15 bases. CDR1 is MNHNS and CDR2 is SASEGT in the germline V gene. There are 19 residues in the CDR3. V trimming: 6 bases; J trimming: 0 bases; junction bases outside the gene matches: 10. The DNA for the CDR3 is TGTGCCAGCAGCCGAACGGGACTAGCGGGGGGAGGGAGCACAGATACGCAGTATTTT. Protein product: CASSRTGLAGGGSTDTQYF.

V usage is TRBV28 and J usage is TRBJ1-2; the D gene is possibly TRBD1 (6 bases). Trimming pared 7 bases from V and 0 bases from J, leaving 12 bases between. This CDR3 has 14 amino acids. CDR1 and CDR2 from the germline V gene are MDHEN and SYDVKM. The CDR3 spells CASTIGGPNYGYTF. The CDR3 bases are TGTGCCAGCACCATAGGGGGGCCTAACTATGGCTACACCTTC.

The chain couples TRBV10-3 to TRBJ2-7, with TRBD1 matching 10 bases. The CDR3 totals 16 residues. J was trimmed by 1 base and V by 6 bases; bases with no gene match: 9. Germline V gene data show CDR1 as ENHRY and CDR2 as SYGVKD. This chain's CDR3 is CAIRKDRGPPSYEQYF. The CDR3 DNA is TGTGCCATCAGGAAAGACAGGGGGCCCCCATCCTACGAGCAGTACTTC.

The V gene is TRBV20-1, the J gene TRBJ1-5, with 11 positions matching TRBD1. CDR1 and CDR2 (germline): DFQATT, SNEGSKA (reference sequence). This CDR3 is 17 amino acids long. Trimming cost V 5 bases and J 0 bases; bases outside gene matches: 9. The CDR3: CSASGTGGVYSNQPQHF. The CDR3 bases are TGCAGTGCTTCCGGGACAGGGGGGGTTTATAGCAATCAGCCCCAGCATTTT.

By share of the sample, this clonotype is large. The chain uses TRBV6-1 and TRBJ1-3; D is ambiguous. Trimming took off 4 bases at V and 6 bases at J, with 7 bases between the two ends. The CDR3 is made up of 12 amino acids. CDR1 is MNHNS, CDR2 SASEGT, per germline. CDR3 bases: TGTGCCAGCAGTGTAAAGCTAAACACCATATATTTT. Amino acid sequence: CASSVKLNTIYF.

The rearrangement joins TRBV6-5 to TRBJ1-1; maybe TRBD1 (6 bases). This CDR3 has 13 amino acids. From germline, CDR1 is MNHEY and CDR2 SVGAGI. Trimming pared 3 bases from V and 5 bases from J, leaving 10 bases between. The DNA of the CDR3 is TGTGCCAGCAGTTATGTAGGGGGGACTGAAGCTTTCTTT. It translates to CASSYVGGTEAFF.

This clonotype has a single count. The CDR3 DNA is TGTGCCAGCAGGACGGACACCAGCTCCTACGAGCAGTACTTC. Its translation: CASRTDTSSYEQYF. The rearrangement links TRBV5-4 to TRBJ2-7; a weak D match, TRBD1 (5 bases). The CDR3 covers 14 residues. Germline CDR1 SGHNT, CDR2 YYREEE (reference sequence). Trimming stripped 5 bases from V and 0 bases from J, with 12 bases between.

The rearrangement links TRBV7-8 to TRBJ1-4, with D hard to call. The germline gives CDR1 SGHVS, CDR2 FQNEAQ. Between the trimmed V and J ends, which lost 2 bases and 4 bases, there was a span of 8 bases. CDR3 length equals 14 residues. CDR3 coding DNA: TGTGCCAGCAGCTTAAGGGAACTTAATGAAAAACTGTTTTTT. Its translation: CASSLRELNEKLFF.

This clonotype came up a few times. The chain recombines TRBV7-9 with TRBJ1-4; D is uncertain. The CDR3 has 13 amino acids. V gave up 8 bases and J gave up 8 bases, with 15 bases separating them. Germline values: CDR1 SEHNR, CDR2 FQNEAQ (reference sequence). As DNA, the CDR3 is TGTGCCAGCTGTCCGCGGGGAGGGGAAAAACTGTTTTTT. It specifies CASCPRGGEKLFF.

The V call is TRBV12-3 or TRBV12-4, the J call TRBJ2-3, with 8 positions matching TRBD2. V gave up 9 bases and J gave up 0 bases; unmatched junction bases: 5. There are 14 residues in the CDR3. CDR3 amino acids: CASLAGPSTDTQYF. The CDR3 DNA reads TGTGCCAGTTTAGCGGGGCCTAGCACAGATACGCAGTATTTT.

This chain uses TRBV6-1 with TRBJ1-4; weak D call: TRBD1 (5 bases). V was shortened by 2 bases and J by 7 bases, with 8 bases between the two germline ends. Per germline, CDR1 MNHNS and CDR2 SASEGT. The CDR3 contains 13 residues. The CDR3 DNA follows: TGTGCCAGCAGTGAACAGGGTGGTGAAAAACTGTTTTTT. It codes for CASSEQGGEKLFF.

This chain connects TRBV19 to TRBJ2-7, with 7 positions matching TRBD1. The CDR3 runs to 15 residues. The trim removed 3 bases at V and 2 bases at J, leaving 7 bases unmatched. The germline gives CDR1 LNHDA, CDR2 SQIVND (reference sequence). In DNA, the CDR3 is TGTGCCAGTAGTATTTCTCCAGGGGGACCCTACGAGCAGTACTTC. It codes for CASSISPGGPYEQYF.

This clonotype appeared a single time. The chain recombines TRBV2 with TRBJ1-4, with 9 bases matching TRBD1. In germline, CDR1 is SNHLY, CDR2 FYNNEI. CDR3 length equals 15 residues. Trimming removed 4 bases from V and 6 bases from J; junction bases left unmatched: 6. Here the CDR3 reads CASSVRTGADEKLFF. The CDR3 nucleotides read TGTGCCAGCAGTGTAAGGACAGGGGCAGATGAAAAACTGTTTTTT.

In DNA, the CDR3 is TGTGCCAGCAGTTTAAGTCTAGCGGGAGCGCATGAGCAGTTCTTC. Amino acids: CASSLSLAGAHEQFF. The genes are TRBV28 and TRBJ2-1; TRBD2 aligns across 10 bases. V lost 2 bases and J lost 8; bases outside the gene matches: 6. This CDR3 is built from 15 residues. In germline, CDR1 is MDHEN, CDR2 SYDVKM.

This clonotype was detected only a few times. The chain joins TRBV6-5 to TRBJ2-7; TRBD2 matches 13 bases. From germline, CDR1 is MNHEY and CDR2 SVGAGI. V lost 2 bases and J lost 2; bases outside the gene matches: 0. CDR3 length: 15 residues. The CDR3 spells CASSYTSGRAYEQYF. The CDR3 DNA reads TGTGCCAGCAGTTACACTAGCGGGAGGGCCTACGAGCAGTACTTC.

This clonotype was seen a handful of times. The CDR3 sequence: CASSIRNQETQYF. The CDR3 DNA follows: TGTGCCAGTAGTATAAGGAACCAAGAGACCCAGTACTTC. The gene calls are TRBV19 and TRBJ2-5; D is unresolved. This CDR3 comprises 13 residues. The ends were cut back, 2 bases at V and 0 bases at J, with 4 bases in the middle. Germline assignment: CDR1 LNHDA and CDR2 SQIVND (reference sequence).

The V gene is TRBV20-1, the J gene TRBJ2-3, with D uncertain. This CDR3 has 14 residues. V shed 6 bases and J shed 2 bases, with 15 bases lying between them. Germline CDR1 and CDR2: DFQATT and SNEGSKA (reference sequence). CDR3: CSASRVWNTDTQYF. The CDR3 coding sequence is TGCAGTGCCAGCCGGGTTTGGAACACAGATACGCAGTATTTT.